The clone carrying this TCR beta chain turned up a few times. Expressed TCRB transcripts were sequenced because the isolated RNA had all been reverse transcribed beforehand. Method: immunoSEQ multiplex PCR; TCRdb's copy keeps in-frame clones and lacks some. This table has under 550,000 clones, 11% appearing once. This sample stems from a study of beta chain features in type 1 diabetes. The CDR3 runs to 16 residues. The ends lost 2 bases at V and 7 bases at J; junction bases unmatched: 10. In germline, CDR1 is SGDLS, CDR2 YYNGEE. V gene TRBV9 combines with J gene TRBJ2-1; 9 positions agree with TRBD1. Sequences were obtained from naive CD4+ T cells from blood. This TCR came from a woman aged 18-30 years in good health. The CDR3 sequence is CASSVSRDRVGNEQFF. CDR3 coding DNA: TGTGCCAGCAGCGTCAGCCGGGACAGGGTTGGGAATGAGCAGTTCTTC.